Shown below are 32 T cell receptor beta chains from a single sample sequenced in a study of shared clonotypes between healthy human individuals. The protocol was immunoSEQ multiplex PCR, while the TCRdb copy is restricted to in-frame clones and leaves out a portion. The profile covers around 2,000,000 clones, with 85% to 95% appearing a single time and 1% to 1.5% taken by the ten largest. As defined, naive CD8 cells were CD45RO-negative and positively selected for CCR7, with terminally differentiated effector memory CD45RA+ cells excluded. Input material: naive CD8+ T cells sorted from blood. Every receptor here comes from a man aged 18 to 29 in good health.

This CDR3 reads CASSYSFAGESYEQYF. The CDR3 DNA is TGTGCCAGCAGTTACTCTTTTGCCGGGGAAAGCTACGAGCAGTACTTC. J is TRBJ2-7 and V is TRBV6-5; possibly TRBD2 for D (5 bases). There are 16 residues in the CDR3. Germline loops: CDR1 MNHEY, CDR2 SVGAGI. The ends were cut back, 0 bases at V and 3 bases at J, with 15 bases in the middle.

The chain is built from TRBV6-1 and TRBJ1-1; D gene uncertain. The germline CDR1 and CDR2 sequences are MNHNS and SASEGT. Deletions cut 3 bases from V and 1 base from J, with 9 bases between. This CDR3 has 14 residues. The CDR3 coding sequence is TGTGCCAGCAGTGAGGTTAAGGAGAACACTGAAGCTTTCTTT. This translates into CASSEVKENTEAFF.

Worth noting for this clone: This specimen includes other DNA sequences encoding the same CDR3. The gene calls are TRBV6-6 and TRBJ2-7; 10 nucleotides line up with TRBD1. Germline CDR1 reads MNHNY; CDR2 reads SVGAGI (reference sequence). The CDR3 covers 14 residues. V gave up 0 bases and J gave up 7 bases; unmatched junction bases: 3. CDR3 in DNA: TGTGCCAGCAGTTACTCGGGGACAGGGGATGAGCAGTACTTC. It translates to CASSYSGTGDEQYF.

The V call is TRBV7-9, the J call TRBJ2-7, with 11 positions matching TRBD1. The CDR3 is 18 amino acids. J gave up 5 bases and V 4 bases, and 16 bases lay outside the gene matches. The germline CDR1 and CDR2 sequences are SEHNR and FQNEAQ (reference sequence). CDR3 loop: CASSSQPGQGVKEHEQYF. The DNA of the CDR3 is TGTGCCAGCAGCTCCCAACCGGGACAGGGGGTTAAAGAGCACGAGCAGTACTTC.

V is TRBV2 and J is TRBJ2-7, with TRBD2 matching 8 bases. Looked up from germline, CDR1 is SNHLY and CDR2 is FYNNEI. Trimming cost V 6 bases and J 4 bases; bases outside gene matches: 5. CDR3 length equals 13 residues. The DNA of the CDR3 is TGTGCCAGCAGAAGCGGGAGTATGTACGAGCAGTACTTC. The encoded protein is CASRSGSMYEQYF.

The chain links TRBV27 to TRBJ2-7; the match to TRBD1 covers 9 bases. Per germline, CDR1 MNHEY and CDR2 SMNVEV (reference sequence). With V trimmed by 6 bases and J by 7 bases, 16 bases remained unmatched. The CDR3 loop spans 16 amino acids. CDR3 loop: CASSLLGGQGPVEQYF. Here the CDR3 DNA reads TGTGCCAGCAGCCTCCTCGGGGGACAGGGCCCCGTTGAGCAGTACTTC.

This sequence joins TRBV6-1 and TRBJ2-3; a weak D match, TRBD1 (6 bases). The germline V and J ends were trimmed by 6 bases and 1 base, with 14 bases remaining between them. The CDR3 has 15 amino acids. Germline V gene data show CDR1 as MNHNS and CDR2 as SASEGT. CDR3 DNA sequence: TGTGCCAGCAGCTACAGGGCTTACGGCACAGATACGCAGTATTTT. Translation: CASSYRAYGTDTQYF.

The rearrangement links TRBV2 to TRBJ1-5; 7 nucleotides agree with TRBD1. Trimming took 4 bases from V and 2 from J; bases not matched to a gene: 17. Germline-derived CDR1 and CDR2 are SNHLY and FYNNEI. This CDR3 is 19 amino acids long. The CDR3 sequence: CASSVSEFTGVDGNQPQHF. Here the CDR3 DNA reads TGTGCCAGCAGTGTCTCAGAATTCACAGGGGTAGATGGCAATCAGCCCCAGCATTTT.

The J gene is TRBJ1-2, the V gene TRBV7-9; D gene unclear. This CDR3 contains 16 residues. V lost 2 bases and J lost 2, with 15 bases in between. The germline V gene encodes CDR1 SEHNR and CDR2 FQNEAQ (reference sequence). CDR3 in amino acids: CASSLTGGELNYGYTF. DNA for the CDR3: TGTGCCAGCAGCTTAACGGGCGGGGAACTGAACTATGGCTACACCTTC. Full variable domain (outside the CDR3, taken from reference TRBV7-9 and TRBJ1-2): DTGVSQNPRHKITKRGQNVTFRCDPISEHNRLYWYRQTLGQGPEFLTYFQNEAQLEKSRLLSDRFSAERPKGSFSTLEIQRTEQGDSAMYLCASSLTGGELNYGYTFGSGTRLTVV.

The chain links TRBV29-1 to TRBJ2-1; possibly TRBD1 or TRBD2 for D (5 bases each). V gave up 3 bases and J gave up 8 bases, with 14 bases separating them. Germline-derived CDR1 and CDR2 are SQVTM and ANQGSEA. The CDR3 has 13 amino acids. The CDR3 sequence is CSVDRGSIDEQFF. The CDR3, as DNA: TGCAGCGTTGACCGGGGCAGTATTGATGAGCAGTTCTTC.

The chain uses TRBV13 and TRBJ2-2; D remains ambiguous. Germline CDR1 is PRHDT and CDR2 is FYEKMQ (reference sequence). Trimming left V 2 bases short and J 5 bases short, with 6 bases between. The CDR3 totals 13 residues. The CDR3 coding sequence is TGTGCCAGCAGCTTAATCCAGACCGGGGAGCTGTTTTTT. Translated, it gives CASSLIQTGELFF.

CDR3 region: CASSLDQRGILYNEQFF. The CDR3 DNA follows: TGTGCCAGCAGTTTAGACCAGCGGGGGATACTGTACAATGAGCAGTTCTTC. The chain employs TRBV28 and TRBJ2-1; 8 nucleotides align to TRBD2. The CDR3 covers 17 residues. Looked up from germline, CDR1 is MDHEN and CDR2 is SYDVKM. V gave up 2 bases and J gave up 4 bases; unmatched junction bases: 10.

Concerning this clone: The junction does not match germline at one end; this may be a read error. The chain carries TRBV29-1 and TRBJ2-3, with D perhaps TRBD1 (5 bases). CDR1 is SQVTM, CDR2 ANQGSEA, per germline. The CDR3 runs to 15 residues. In DNA form, the CDR3 reads TGCAGCGTCGAAGGGGATGACAGATTCACAGATACGCAGTATTTT. Protein product: CSVEGDDRFTDTQYF.

The chain links TRBV7-9 to TRBJ1-2; 7 bases are shared with TRBD1. With V trimmed by 9 bases and J by 8 bases, 6 bases remained unmatched. The CDR3 has 11 residues. Germline loops: CDR1 SEHNR, CDR2 FQNEAQ (reference sequence). The CDR3 sequence: CASKTGSGYTF. Written as DNA, the CDR3 is TGTGCCAGTAAGACAGGGTCCGGCTACACCTTC. Full variable domain (outside the CDR3, taken from reference TRBV7-9 and TRBJ1-2): DTGVSQNPRHKITKRGQNVTFRCDPISEHNRLYWYRQTLGQGPEFLTYFQNEAQLEKSRLLSDRFSAERPKGSFSTLEIQRTEQGDSAMYLCASKTGSGYTFGSGTRLTVV.

A single count supports this clone. V gene TRBV6-1 combines with J gene TRBJ1-3; D gene unclear. V was trimmed by 5 bases and J by 6 bases, leaving 14 bases between them. This CDR3 comprises 14 residues. Germline lookup yields CDR1 MNHNS and CDR2 SASEGT. The CDR3 loop reads CASSSFDLANTIYF. The CDR3 nucleotides read TGTGCCAGCAGTTCTTTTGATCTCGCAAACACCATATATTTT.

This sequence joins TRBV28 and TRBJ2-1, with D possibly called TRBD1 or TRBD2 (5 bases each). The CDR3 has 13 amino acids. Germline CDR1 is MDHEN and CDR2 is SYDVKM. The germline V and J ends were trimmed by 3 bases and 8 bases, with 11 bases remaining between them. The CDR3 spells CASSFSGTDEQFF. The CDR3 coding sequence is TGTGCCAGCAGTTTTTCTGGGACGGATGAGCAGTTCTTC.

V gene TRBV7-9 combines with J gene TRBJ1-1; the D gene is possibly TRBD1 (6 bases). This CDR3 contains 15 residues. The V and J ends lost 5 bases and 5 bases respectively, with 18 bases between them. Germline CDR1 reads SEHNR; CDR2 reads FQNEAQ (reference sequence). The CDR3 DNA reads TGTGCCAGCAGCCCCAGGGGACCTCTGGGTACTGAAGCTTTCTTT. Its protein product is CASSPRGPLGTEAFF.

This rearrangement joins TRBV6-5 to TRBJ2-2; D is uncertain. The CDR3 is 14 residues long. V was clipped by 1 base and J by 1 base, with 4 bases between them. The germline V gene has CDR1 MNHEY and CDR2 SVGAGI. The CDR3, as DNA: TGTGCCAGCAGTTACTTTCAGAACACCGGGGAGCTGTTTTTT. The encoded protein is CASSYFQNTGELFF.

The DNA for the CDR3 is TGCGCCAGCAGCCAAGATCGGCGGGATATAATGAACACTGAAGCTTTCTTT. Its protein product is CASSQDRRDIMNTEAFF. J is TRBJ1-1 and V is TRBV4-3; D is unclear. The germline V gene has CDR1 LGHNA and CDR2 YSLEER. Trimming pared 0 bases from V and 0 bases from J, leaving 14 bases between. There are 17 residues in the CDR3.

The rearrangement links TRBV5-6 to TRBJ1-2; maybe TRBD1 (6 bases). Trimming pared 4 bases from V and 12 bases from J, leaving 22 bases between. This CDR3 is 14 amino acids long. Germline V gene sequence: CDR1 SGHDT, CDR2 YYEEEE. The CDR3 sequence is CASSPAGAPFSNTF. The DNA of the CDR3 is TGTGCCAGCAGCCCTGCGGGGGCTCCCTTTTCGAACACCTTC. The whole variable domain, filled in from reference TRBV5-6 and TRBJ1-2, reads DAGVTQSPTHLIKTRGQQVTLRCSPKSGHDTVSWYQQALGQGPQFIFQYYEEEERQRGNFPDRFSGHQFPNYSSELNVNALLLGDSALYLCASSPAGAPFSNTFGSGTRLTVV.

The rearrangement joins TRBV6-5 to TRBJ2-7; 9 positions match TRBD2. Germline CDR1 MNHEY, CDR2 SVGAGI. Trimming removed 0 bases from V and 0 bases from J; junction bases left unmatched: 3. The CDR3 is made up of 16 amino acids. The CDR3, as DNA: TGTGCCAGCAGTTACTCGGGTAGCGGGAGCTCCTACGAGCAGTACTTC. It encodes CASSYSGSGSSYEQYF.

V usage is TRBV13 and J usage is TRBJ2-1, with 9 bases matching TRBD2. The CDR3 consists of 15 residues. The V segment lost 4 bases and the J segment 4 bases; nucleotides outside the gene matches: 5. The germline V gene has CDR1 PRHDT and CDR2 FYEKMQ (reference sequence). The CDR3 sequence: CASSSGLARYNEQFF. CDR3 nucleotide sequence: TGTGCCAGCAGCTCCGGACTAGCGCGATACAATGAGCAGTTCTTC.

Remarks on this clone: Other DNA sequences in the same sample also yield this CDR3. The chain combines TRBV6-5 with TRBJ2-7; either TRBD1 or TRBD2 may fit D (6 bases each). From germline, CDR1 is MNHEY and CDR2 SVGAGI. This CDR3 is 15 amino acids long. Trimming took 0 bases from V and 0 from J, leaving 9 bases between them. Here the CDR3 reads CASSYSGGSSYEQYF. CDR3 sequence (DNA): TGTGCCAGCAGTTACTCCGGGGGCTCCTCCTACGAGCAGTACTTC.

The chain has TRBV4-1 and TRBJ2-2, with D uncertain. The CDR3 is 14 residues long. The germline V gene encodes CDR1 MGHRA and CDR2 YSYEKL. The V gene lost 0 bases and the J gene lost 0 bases, with 2 bases spanning the gap. As DNA, the CDR3 is TGCGCCAGCAGCCAAGATCCGAACACCGGGGAGCTGTTTTTT. Translated, it gives CASSQDPNTGELFF.

The V and J genes are TRBV2 and TRBJ2-7, with 11 bases identical to TRBD1. This CDR3 has 18 residues. The V gene's germline CDR1 is SNHLY and CDR2 FYNNEI. Unmatched junction bases numbered 13, after V lost 4 bases and J lost 2 bases. The CDR3 sequence: CASSVFKDRGLATYEQYF. The CDR3 DNA reads as TGTGCCAGCAGTGTCTTCAAGGACAGGGGGCTCGCTACCTACGAGCAGTACTTC.

The J gene is TRBJ2-7, the V gene TRBV4-3; 8 nucleotides match TRBD1. The V gene's germline CDR1 is LGHNA and CDR2 YSLEER. The CDR3 covers 18 residues. Trimming at V came to 3 bases and at J to 6 bases, leaving 19 bases not matched to a gene. The CDR3 nucleotides are TGCGCCAGCAGCCAGGACAGGGCGTCGGTACGTATAGGCTCCGAGCAGTACTTC. Translated: CASSQDRASVRIGSEQYF.

In regard to this clone: This sample includes further DNA sequences coding for the same CDR3. The chain employs TRBV6-5 and TRBJ2-7; no firm D call. Germline CDR1 MNHEY, CDR2 SVGAGI. Trimming left V 5 bases short and J 1 base short, with 9 bases between. This CDR3 region has 13 residues. This CDR3 reads CASSPDSSYEQYF. As DNA, the CDR3 is TGTGCCAGCAGTCCCGACTCTTCCTACGAGCAGTACTTC.

The V gene is TRBV5-5, the J gene TRBJ2-1; D is unclear. CDR1 and CDR2 (germline): SGHKS, YYEKEE (reference sequence). V lost 0 bases, J lost 0 bases, and 13 bases lay in between. The CDR3 has 17 residues. The CDR3 here is CASSLVVEISSYNEQFF. The CDR3 region has the DNA TGTGCCAGCAGCTTGGTTGTGGAAATCAGCTCCTACAATGAGCAGTTCTTC.

The chain is built from TRBV2 and TRBJ2-7; 10 nucleotides match TRBD2. The CDR3 is 16 residues long. V shed 2 bases and J 2 bases; nucleotides not matched to a gene: 6. Looked up from germline, CDR1 is SNHLY and CDR2 is FYNNEI. In nucleotides, the CDR3 is TGTGCCAGCAGTGAAACCACTAGCGGGGTTCCCTACGAGCAGTACTTC. Its translation: CASSETTSGVPYEQYF.

The V and J genes are TRBV29-1 and TRBJ1-2; D call uncertain. Trimming cost V 7 bases and J 4 bases, with 16 bases left between them. Per germline, CDR1 SQVTM and CDR2 ANQGSEA. The CDR3 extends over 13 amino acids. The CDR3 region has the DNA TGCAGCGCCATGTCCGGGGATTTCTATGGCTACACCTTC. Translation: CSAMSGDFYGYTF.

The chain uses TRBV27 and TRBJ2-1; 11 bases map to TRBD2. The CDR3 consists of 20 residues. The germline gives CDR1 MNHEY, CDR2 SMNVEV (reference sequence). After removal of 0 bases from V and 0 bases from J, the junction contained 10 bases not matched to a gene. Here the CDR3 reads CASSLSSGLAVYSSYNEQFF. As DNA, the CDR3 is TGTGCCAGCAGTTTATCGTCGGGACTAGCGGTATACAGCTCCTACAATGAGCAGTTCTTC.

The V and J genes are TRBV4-1 and TRBJ2-7; D is unresolved. CDR1 and CDR2 (germline): MGHRA, YSYEKL. The CDR3 consists of 13 residues. The ends were cut back, 1 base at V and 4 bases at J, with 8 bases in the middle. The CDR3 spells CASSQVFGYEQYF. As DNA, the CDR3 is TGCGCCAGCAGCCAAGTCTTTGGGTACGAGCAGTACTTC.